These 26 T cell receptor beta chains share one sample of origin, sequenced in a study of blood T cells in healthy people across ages. Alongside a J-beta primer mix, a sample-barcoded 5' primer served in a second PCR lasting roughly 6 to 12 cycles. TCRdb passed the 5' RACE reads through MiXCR, listing each CDR3 protein once. The sample has roughly 680,000 distinct CDR3 sequences; roughly half are singletons. The sample consisted of blood. These receptors were obtained from a woman aged 80 or older in good health.

Only a few counts were recorded for this clonotype. V is TRBV12-3 or TRBV12-4 and J is TRBJ1-5, with D maybe TRBD1 (5 bases). CDR3 length: 12 amino acids. Trimming pared 7 bases from V and 6 bases from J, leaving 10 bases between. CDR3 sequence: CASNLQGQPQHF. The CDR3 DNA is TGTGCCAGCAACCTTCAGGGTCAGCCCCAGCATTTT.

This clonotype has a handful of counts. The chain links TRBV28 to TRBJ1-1; D possibly corresponds to TRBD1 (6 bases). V was cut by 3 bases and J by 0 bases, with 14 bases left in between. This CDR3 is built from 16 residues. Germline assignment: CDR1 MDHEN and CDR2 SYDVKM. The CDR3 region is CASSFWDIGVNTEAFF. As DNA, the CDR3 is TGTGCCAGCAGTTTTTGGGACATAGGTGTGAACACTGAAGCTTTCTTT.

The V gene is TRBV21-1, the J gene TRBJ1-4; the D call in the table, TRBD1, was not verified against the DNA. TRBV21-1 is annotated as a pseudogene. The CDR3 length is 18 residues. The CDR3 protein is CASSKTPGQGGLNEKLFF. CDR3 DNA sequence: TGTGCCAGCAGCAAGACGCCGGGACAGGGGGGCCTTAATGAAAAACTGTTTTTT.

The rearrangement uses TRBV6-2 or TRBV6-3 and TRBJ2-1; TRBD1 or TRBD2 may be the D gene (5 bases each). V lost 6 bases to trimming and J lost 10 bases, with 16 bases between them. The CDR3 runs 13 residues. CDR1 is MNHEY and CDR2 is SVGEGT in the germline V gene. This CDR3 reads CASRQGPRLEQFF. The DNA for the CDR3 is TGTGCCAGCAGGCAGGGACCGCGACTCGAGCAGTTCTTC.

This clonotype has only one observation. The chain is built from TRBV6-2 or TRBV6-3 and TRBJ2-1; TRBD2 is a possible D gene (5 bases). The J call is doubtful: the DNA matches TRBJ2-7 better. The CDR3 is 17 residues long. CDR1 and CDR2 from the germline V gene are MNHEY and SVGEGT. CDR3 in amino acids: CASSYLRRARTYNEQYF. The CDR3, as DNA: TGTGCCAGCAGTTATCTCAGGCGGGCCAGGACCTACAATGAGCAGTACTTC.

In DNA, the CDR3 is TGTGCCAGCAGTTCCGGACAGGGAATGCAGTTCTTC. Amino acid sequence: CASSSGQGMQFF. The chain carries TRBV12-3 or TRBV12-4 and TRBJ2-1, with TRBD1 identical over 8 bases. V gave up 4 bases and J gave up 12 bases; unmatched junction bases: 5. This CDR3 contains 12 residues.

This clonotype was observed many times. The chain combines TRBV25-1 with TRBJ2-1; 10 bases match TRBD2. The CDR3 length is 17 residues. From germline, CDR1 is MGHDK and CDR2 SYGVNS. V dropped 2 bases and J dropped 8; count of bases not matched to a gene: 12. DNA for the CDR3: TGTGCCAGCAGTGAAAGGTTAGGACTAGCGGCCTTCGATGAGCAGTTCTTC. Amino acid sequence: CASSERLGLAAFDEQFF.

At least ten counts were recorded for this clonotype. The J gene is TRBJ2-7, the V gene TRBV29-1; D is possibly TRBD1 or TRBD2 (6 bases each). V was pared by 6 bases and J by 7 bases, with 16 bases between. The CDR3 length is 12 residues. The germline gives CDR1 SQVTM, CDR2 ANQGSEA. The CDR3 DNA reads as TGCAGCGTAAACCGGGGGCCTGAGGAGCAGTACTTC. This gives the protein CSVNRGPEEQYF.

About this clonotype itself: Possible read error: a much larger clone is one base away. The V and J genes are TRBV29-1 and TRBJ2-5; D is ambiguous. Germline-derived CDR1 and CDR2 are SQVTM and ANQGSEA. The CDR3 length is 10 residues. Trimming took 3 bases from V and 11 from J, leaving 10 bases between them. In nucleotides, the CDR3 is TGCAGCGTTGAGAAGGTTGAGCAGTACTTC. Amino acid sequence: CSVEKVEQYF. The variable domain in full, completed from reference TRBV29-1 and TRBJ2-5, reads SAVISQKPSRDICQRGTSLTIQCQVDSQVTMMFWYRQQPGQSLTLIATANQGSEATYESGFVIDKFPISRPNLTFSTLTVSNMSPEDSSIYLCSVEKVEQYFGPGTRLLVL.

In its sample, this clonotype was seen many times. The V call is TRBV20-1, the J call TRBJ2-1; unclear D gene. Germline-derived CDR1 and CDR2 are DFQATT and SNEGSKA (reference sequence). V lost 5 bases and J lost 0, with 11 bases in between. The CDR3 extends over 14 amino acids. The CDR3 sequence: CSAVVSSSYNEQFF. Here the CDR3 DNA reads TGCAGTGCTGTTGTCTCTAGCTCCTACAATGAGCAGTTCTTC.

This clonotype was counted ten times or more. The rearrangement links TRBV3-1 to TRBJ2-7; unclear D gene. V shed 2 bases and J shed 7 bases, with 9 bases lying between them. CDR3 length equals 12 residues. In germline, CDR1 is LGHDT, CDR2 YNNKEL (reference sequence). CDR3 nucleotides: TGTGCCAGCAGCCAACTGAGAACGGAGCAGTACTTC. Translation: CASSQLRTEQYF.

This clonotype was counted a single time. A clone one base away is much larger, so this may be a read error. The genes are TRBV2 and TRBJ2-7, with D possibly TRBD2 on 6 matching bases. V was pared by 6 bases and J by 6 bases, with 15 bases between. Germline CDR1 reads SNHLY; CDR2 reads FYNNEI. The CDR3 is made up of 13 amino acids. This CDR3 is CASRGPRRGEQYF. CDR3 coding DNA: TGTGCCAGCAGGGGTCCTAGGCGGGGCGAGCAGTACTTC. The full variable domain, rest sourced from reference TRBV2 and TRBJ2-7, is EPEVTQTPSHQVTQMGQEVILRCVPISNHLYFYWYRQILGQKVEFLVSFYNNEISEKSEIFDDQFSVERPDGSNFTLKIRSTKLEDSAMYFCASRGPRRGEQYFGPGTRLTVT.

This clonotype was detected once. The chain couples TRBV4-1 to TRBJ2-7; TRBD1 agrees at 8 bases. CDR1 and CDR2 from the germline V gene are MGHRA and YSYEKL. CDR3 length equals 16 residues. V gave up 1 base and J gave up 6 bases; unmatched junction bases: 11. CDR3 sequence: CASSQARTGITCEQYF. The CDR3 DNA reads TGCGCCAGCAGCCAAGCCCGGACAGGGATCACCTGCGAGCAGTACTTC.

This clonotype was detected ten times or more. This CDR3 is CASSFLGERRDGYTF. In nucleotides, the CDR3 is TGTGCCAGCAGCTTCCTGGGGGAGCGCAGAGACGGCTACACCTTC. The V and J genes are TRBV7-2 and TRBJ1-2; D may be TRBD1 (5 bases). The CDR3 runs 15 residues. Germline V gives CDR1 SGHTA, CDR2 FQGNSA. The V end lost 3 bases, the J end lost 8 bases, and 19 bases lay between the germline ends.

This clonotype came up a few times. This chain uses TRBV7-2 with TRBJ2-1, with D hard to call. CDR3 size: 13 residues. CDR1 is SGHTA, CDR2 FQGNSA, per germline. The V end was cut by 5 bases, the J end by 9 bases, with 14 bases between. This chain's CDR3 is CASSHSLSSEQFF. The CDR3 DNA sequence: TGTGCCAGCAGCCATAGCCTGAGCAGTGAGCAGTTCTTC.

This clonotype came up a few times. The CDR3 DNA reads TGTGCCAGCAGTCCCCGCCCAGCGAAGCTCTCAGATACGCAGTATTTT. As protein: CASSPRPAKLSDTQYF. The rearrangement uses TRBV28 and TRBJ2-3; D is uncertain. Between the trimmed V and J ends, which lost 5 bases and 4 bases, there was a span of 19 bases. The CDR3 runs 16 residues. CDR1 and CDR2 from the germline V gene are MDHEN and SYDVKM.

The chain uses TRBV29-1 and TRBJ2-1; 7 bases are shared with TRBD2. The CDR3 length is 11 residues. The V and J ends lost 7 bases and 9 bases, in that order; junction bases with no gene match: 6. Germline CDR1 reads SQVTM; CDR2 reads ANQGSEA. The CDR3 spells CSGEGTAEQFF. The CDR3 bases are TGCAGCGGGGAGGGCACCGCTGAGCAGTTCTTC.

The rearrangement uses TRBV20-1 and TRBJ2-1, with a possible D match to TRBD2 (6 bases). V shed 3 bases and J shed 8 bases, with 23 bases lying between them. The CDR3 sequence is 16 residues long. Germline CDR1 and CDR2: DFQATT and SNEGSKA (reference sequence). DNA for the CDR3: TGCAGTGCTAGGCCTACGGGGGAGCCGTCTTGGGATGAGCAGTTCTTC. This translates into CSARPTGEPSWDEQFF.

This clonotype has a count of ten or more. J is TRBJ2-4 and V is TRBV5-1; 7 bases match TRBD1. V was clipped by 4 bases and J by 8 bases; unmatched bases: 12. Germline V gene lookup returns CDR1 SGHRS and CDR2 YFSETQ. The CDR3 totals 15 residues. DNA of the CDR3: TGCGCCAGCAGCCTCGGGACAGTCCGAGGGGACATTCAGTACTTC. Its protein product is CASSLGTVRGDIQYF. The full variable domain, completed using reference TRBV5-1 and TRBJ2-4, is KAGVTQTPRYLIKTRGQQVTLSCSPISGHRSVSWYQQTPGQGLQFLFEYFSETQRNKGNFPGRFSGRQFSNSRSEMNVSTLELGDSALYLCASSLGTVRGDIQYFGAGTRLSVL.

With respect to this clonotype: A much larger clone lies one base from this, so it may be a read error. The V gene is TRBV7-9, the J gene TRBJ2-4; no clear D. The J call may be incorrect, as the DNA end agrees better with TRBJ2-5. The CDR3 spans 14 residues. Germline V gene sequence: CDR1 SEHNR, CDR2 FQNEAQ (reference sequence). As DNA, the CDR3 is TGTGCCAGCAACCATTGGACCCTCCAGGAGACCCAGTACTTC. Its protein is CASNHWTLQETQYF.

This chain links TRBV3-1 with TRBJ1-2, with TRBD1 identical over 7 bases. The V and J ends lost 4 bases and 4 bases, in that order; junction bases with no gene match: 12. CDR3 length equals 16 residues. CDR1 is LGHDT and CDR2 is YNNKEL in the germline V gene (reference sequence). CDR3: CASSRLDRQGGYGYTF. The CDR3 nucleotides are TGTGCCAGCAGCCGGCTTGATAGACAGGGAGGCTATGGCTACACCTTC.

V is TRBV27 and J is TRBJ1-2; the D gene is possibly TRBD1 (5 bases). The CDR3 length is 14 residues. Trimming pared 5 bases from V and 6 bases from J, leaving 16 bases between. In germline, CDR1 is MNHEY, CDR2 SMNVEV (reference sequence). CDR3 sequence: CASSVGGAGDGYTF. DNA of the CDR3: TGTGCCAGCAGTGTAGGAGGGGCCGGGGATGGCTACACCTTC.

There are a few counts of this clonotype. This chain connects TRBV2 to TRBJ2-2, with 9 bases fitting TRBD1. The V and J ends lost 5 bases and 5 bases, in that order; junction bases with no gene match: 6. The CDR3 is 15 residues long. Germline loops: CDR1 SNHLY, CDR2 FYNNEI. CDR3 protein: CASSSTGGPTGELFF. The CDR3 DNA sequence: TGTGCCAGCAGTTCCACAGGGGGCCCTACCGGGGAGCTGTTTTTT.

The J gene is TRBJ2-3, the V gene TRBV27; TRBD2 might be the D (5 bases). This CDR3 spans 17 amino acids. Germline-derived CDR1 and CDR2 are MNHEY and SMNVEV (reference sequence). Trimming shortened V by 5 bases and J by 1 base, and 19 bases separated the two germline ends. The CDR3 region is CASSPPLTIPRTDTQYF. In DNA, the CDR3 is TGTGCCAGCAGTCCCCCGCTGACTATTCCACGCACAGATACGCAGTATTTT.

The chain combines TRBV10-3 with TRBJ2-5, with 8 positions matching TRBD1. The DNA end is more similar to TRBJ2-7, so the J call may be wrong. Germline lookup yields CDR1 ENHRY and CDR2 SYGVKD. This CDR3 spans 14 amino acids. CDR3 in amino acids: CAISETDRGYEQYF. The CDR3 DNA reads TGTGCCATCAGTGAGACAGACAGGGGTTACGAGCAGTACTTC.

This clonotype occurred many times. This chain connects TRBV27 to TRBJ2-7; 7 nucleotides line up with TRBD2. Germline V gene sequence: CDR1 MNHEY, CDR2 SMNVEV (reference sequence). V shed 0 bases, J shed 3 bases, and the junction held 14 bases outside the gene matches. The CDR3 runs to 18 residues. As DNA, the CDR3 is TGTGCCAGCAGTTTATCGGTCCCCTTGGGGGGGTTCGGCTACGAGCAGTACTTC. Its translation: CASSLSVPLGGFGYEQYF.